This is a list of T cell receptor beta chains from one sample in a study of tumor and adjacent non-tumor tissue in lung cancer. MiXCR was run by TCRdb on the multiplex PCR reads, yielding one entry per CDR3 protein. The sample carries roughly 81,000 distinct CDR3 sequences, around 70% recorded once. Sequenced: lung tumor tissue. Receptor source: a woman in her 70s with non-small cell lung cancer. Both conserved end residues are part of each CDR3. D genes are given only for firm matches. Clone sizes are given selectively: once, few, many, or a class where the clone is expanded.

>TRBV5-6|-|-|TRBJ2-7
CASSHSSYKQYF
TGTGCCAGCAGCCACTCTTCCTACAAGCAGTACTTC
>TRBV20-1|-|TRBD2|TRBJ2-5
CSVPRVWWEGGLTETQYF
TGCAGTGTCCCAAGGGTTTGGTGGGAGGGAGGGTTGACAGAGACCCAGTACTTC
>TRBV28|many|-|TRBJ2-7
CASSSHEQYF
TGTGCCAGCAGTTCCCACGAGCAGTACTTC
>TRBV29-1|-|-|TRBJ2-1
CIGSPSSEQGYNEQFF
TGCATCGGGAGCCCCTCTAGCGAGCAAGGGTACAATGAACAGTTCTTT
>TRBV11-2|-|-|TRBJ2-3
CASSLLGDQPQYF
TGTGCCAGCAGCTTACTGGGGGATCAGCCTCAGTATTTT
>TRBV20-1|-|-|TRBJ2-5
CGARNLRDNYQETQYF
TGCGGTGCTAGAAACCTGAGGGACAACTACCAAGAGACCCAGTACTTC
>TRBV14|many|-|TRBJ2-1
CASSPRGNNEQFF
TGTGCCAGCAGCCCGAGAGGTAACAATGAGCAGTTCTTC
>TRBV29-1|once|-|TRBJ1-2
CSVPPLQENRNYDYTF
TGCAGCGTCCCGCCCCTTCAGGAAAACAGGAACTATGACTACACCTTC
>TRBV5-4|-|-|TRBJ2-1
CAARIGGFNEKFF
TGTGCGGCAAGGATAGGGGGGTTCAATGAGAAGTTCTTC
>TRBV29-1|-|TRBD1|TRBJ2-7
CNATTGGYKQYF
TGCAACGCTACTACAGGGGGCTACAAGCAGTACTTC
>TRBV12-3/TRBV12-4|-|-|TRBJ2-6
CISSLGGSGANVLTF
TGTATCAGCAGTCTGGGTGGTTCTGGGGCCAACGTCCTGACTTTC
>TRBV7-9|-|-|TRBJ1-3
CASSFNRAGNTIHF
TGTGCCAGCAGCTTTAACAGGGCCGGAAACACCATACATTTT
>TRBV11-2|-|TRBD2|TRBJ2-1
CVSSRTSGTSGEQFF
TGTGTCAGCAGCAGGACATCCGGGACTAGTGGTGAGCAGTTCTTC
>TRBV7-8|-|TRBD1|TRBJ1-1
CISSLGQGDTEAFF
TGTATCAGCAGCTTGGGACAGGGAGACACTGAAGCTTTCTTT
>TRBV20-1|-|TRBD1|TRBJ1-5
CSAHETGESNQPQHF
TGCAGTGCCCACGAGACAGGGGAGAGCAATCAGCCTCAGCATTTT
>TRBV5-5|-|TRBD2|TRBJ2-1
CASSYSGSAGNEQFF
TGTGCCAGCAGTTATAGCGGGAGCGCCGGGAATGAGCAGTTCTTC
>TRBV10-2|-|TRBD2|TRBJ2-7
CATTSGCSYEQYF
TGCGCCACTACTAGCGGATGCTCCTACGAGCAGTATTTC
>TRBV6-2/TRBV6-3|-|-|TRBJ2-1
CTSRDPGRGYNVQFF
TGTACCAGTAGAGATCCGGGACGGGGGTACAATGTGCAGTTCTTC
>TRBV20-1|-|-|TRBJ2-7
CSGRRPGGKQYF
TGCAGTGGGAGAAGGCCTGGGGGAAAGCAGTACTTC
>TRBV6-5|-|-|TRBJ2-5
CASCRDRRGTQYF
TGTGCCAGCTGTAGGGACCGCCGGGGGACCCAGTACTTC
>TRBV10-3|many|-|TRBJ2-3
CAISEFDREVKDTQYF
TGTGCCATCAGTGAGTTCGACAGGGAGGTCAAAGATACGCAGTATTTT
>TRBV4-2|-|-|TRBJ1-2
CASRQGRGASNYDYTF
TGTGCCAGCCGCCAAGGCCGTGGGGCTAGCAACTATGACTACACCTTC
>TRBV13|many|-|TRBJ1-1
CASSPWNTEAFF
TGTGCCAGCAGTCCTTGGAACACTGAAGCTTTCTTT
>TRBV4-1|-|TRBD2|TRBJ2-2
CASNQEITGGRSGELFF
TGCGCCAGCAACCAAGAAATAACTGGCGGGAGGTCCGGGGAGTTGTTTTTT
>TRBV10-2|-|-|TRBJ1-6
CASTAWQGDPSLHF
TGCGCCAGCACTGCTTGGCAGGGAGACCCATCCCTCCACTTT
>TRBV29-1|-|-|TRBJ2-2
CSVVYRGFTGQLFF
TGCAGCGTTGTGTACCGGGGGTTTACCGGGCAACTGTTTTTT
>TRBV6-1|-|-|TRBJ2-2
CASSEFRGGGITRELFF
TGTGCCAGCAGTGAATTCAGGGGAGGGGGTATCACCAGGGAGCTGTTTTTT
>TRBV4-1|-|TRBD1|TRBJ1-1
CASSQERGRLTEALF
TGCGCCAGCAGCCAAGAAAGGGGGCGATTGACTGAAGCTCTCTTT
>TRBV20-1|-|-|TRBJ2-7
CSARDRGNEQYF
TGCAGTGCTAGAGATCGCGGTAACGAGCAGTACTTC
>TRBV6-1|once|-|TRBJ2-2
CASNVDSSTGELFF
TGTGCCAGCAATGTGGATAGTTCCACCGGGGAGCTGTTTTTT
>TRBV28|many|-|TRBJ1-2
CASSPGTFGYGYTF
TGTGCCAGCTCTCCAGGGACATTCGGCTATGGCTACACCTTC
>TRBV10-3|-|TRBD1|TRBJ2-7
CAISTSGGSYEQYF
TGTGCCATCAGTACCTCAGGGGGCTCCTACGAGCAGTACTTC
>TRBV6-1|few|TRBD1|TRBJ1-6
CASSEGEGTGFSPLHF
TGTGCCAGCAGTGAAGGAGAGGGGACAGGCTTTTCACCCCTCCACTTT
>TRBV6-2/TRBV6-3|-|-|TRBJ2-7
CASSYPAYGQYF
TGTGCCAGCAGTTATCCAGCCTACGGGCAATACTTC
>TRBV6-1|few|-|TRBJ1-5
CASNLSGRQPQHF
TGTGCCAGTAACCTGAGCGGAAGACAGCCCCAGCATTTT
>TRBV11-3|-|-|TRBJ2-2
CGSRLSPGKTNTGELFF
TGTGGCAGCAGGTTAAGTCCAGGGAAGACGAACACTGGGGAGCTGTTTTTT
>TRBV10-3|many|TRBD1|TRBJ1-1
CAISEQQGENTEAFF
TGTGCCATCAGTGAACAACAGGGGGAGAACACTGAAGCTTTCTTT
>TRBV5-5|-|-|TRBJ2-2
CASSLAQWAAIGELFF
TGTGCCAGTAGCTTGGCCCAATGGGCAGCCATCGGGGAGCTGTTTTTT
>TRBV29-1|-|-|TRBJ2-1
CSVAGIGPHNEQFF
TGCAGCGTTGCCGGGATAGGGCCCCACAATGAGCAGTTCTTC
>TRBV10-2|once|-|TRBJ2-7
CASSGLALSRQQYF
TGCGCCAGCAGTGGGCTAGCTCTTAGTCGACAGCAGTACTTC
>TRBV18|-|TRBD2|TRBJ2-1
CASSPLAGANEQFF
TGTGCCAGCTCACCACTTGCGGGAGCAAATGAGCAGTTCTTC
>TRBV28|-|-|TRBJ2-3
CASSMGGTTDTQYF
TGTGCCAGCAGTATGGGGGGAACCACAGATACGCAGTATTTT
>TRBV30|-|TRBD2|TRBJ2-2
CAWKPGLAGDRELLF
TGTGCCTGGAAACCGGGATTAGCGGGAGACCGGGAGCTGCTTTTT
>TRBV30|few|-|TRBJ2-2
CARVYYTGELFF
TGTGCTCGGGTCTACTATACCGGGGAGCTGTTTTTT
>TRBV15|-|-|TRBJ1-5
CATGRGGQPLHF
TGTGCCACGGGAAGGGGAGGACAGCCCCTGCATTTT
>TRBV20-1|many|-|TRBJ1-6
CSAKVGGKFPPLHF
TGCAGTGCCAAAGTCGGAGGGAAGTTTCCACCCCTCCACTTT
>TRBV6-5|-|TRBD1|TRBJ1-1
CASRPTTGDPWNTEAFF
TGTGCCAGCAGGCCAACAACAGGGGATCCTTGGAACACTGAAGCTTTCTTT